A single sample gave rise to the 26 T cell receptor beta chains below, sequenced in a study of cytomegalovirus exposure and HLA in healthy donors. The PCR employed 60 Vbeta primers together with 13 Jbeta primers. Clones were sequenced by immunoSEQ multiplex PCR, and TCRdb holds only the in-frame ones, with some missing. The repertoire consists of some 160,000 clones, with about 72% occurring once and the leading ten covering less than 2.5%. Sequenced input: PBMCs. These receptors were collected from a man between 50 and 59 years old in good health and CMV-seropositive.

This chain joins TRBV4-1 and TRBJ2-5; 13 positions match TRBD2. V gave up 0 bases and J gave up 6 bases; unmatched junction bases: 10. The CDR3 covers 18 residues. Germline loops: CDR1 MGHRA, CDR2 YSYEKL. The CDR3: CASSQDLGLAGPGKTQYF. CDR3 nucleotide sequence: TGCGCCAGCAGCCAAGATCTGGGACTAGCGGGGCCCGGGAAGACCCAGTACTTC.

The chain links TRBV5-6 to TRBJ2-1; 9 bases are shared with TRBD1. Looked up from germline, CDR1 is SGHDT and CDR2 is YYEEEE. The CDR3 loop spans 16 amino acids. Trimming at V came to 5 bases and at J to 3 bases, leaving 9 bases not matched to a gene. As DNA, the CDR3 is TGTGCCAGCAGTCCGACTACAGGGGGCAGCTACAATGAGCAGTTCTTC. Protein product: CASSPTTGGSYNEQFF.

The table lists this clone with a few counts. The chain employs TRBV11-2 and TRBJ2-7, with 12 bases lining up with TRBD1. V lost 6 bases, J lost 5 bases, and 8 bases stayed unmatched. Germline V gene lookup returns CDR1 SGHAT and CDR2 FQNNGV. This CDR3 is built from 15 residues. The CDR3 reads CASRHWGQGAHEQYF. The DNA of the CDR3 is TGTGCCAGCAGACACTGGGGACAGGGGGCCCACGAGCAGTACTTC.

The chain uses TRBV5-6 and TRBJ2-3; TRBD2 matches 9 bases. The CDR3 is 18 residues long. Germline V gene data show CDR1 as SGHDT and CDR2 as YYEEEE. V gave up 1 base and J gave up 1 base; unmatched junction bases: 10. The CDR3 DNA reads as TGTGCCAGCAGCTTGCTTAGCGGGGGCATAGGAGGCACAGATACGCAGTATTTT. Amino acid sequence: CASSLLSGGIGGTDTQYF.

CDR3 coding DNA: TGTGCCAGCTCACCCCAGTCCACCCGGGCCGGGAGGGAAAAACTGTTTTTT. This sequence encodes CASSPQSTRAGREKLFF. V is TRBV18 and J is TRBJ1-4; D unclear. V lost 3 bases and J lost 8, with 22 bases in between. Germline CDR1 reads KGHSH; CDR2 reads LQKENI. This CDR3 has 17 amino acids. Full variable domain (outside the CDR3, taken from reference TRBV18 and TRBJ1-4): NAGVMQNPRHLVRRRGQEARLRCSPMKGHSHVYWYRQLPEEGLKFMVYLQKENIIDESGMPKERFSAEFPKEGPSILRIQQVVRGDSAAYFCASSPQSTRAGREKLFFGSGTQLSVL.

The J gene is TRBJ2-3, the V gene TRBV30; 9 bases match TRBD1. Trimming cost V 2 bases and J 0 bases; bases outside gene matches: 3. CDR1 and CDR2 from the germline V gene are GTSNPN and SVGIG (reference sequence). The CDR3 consists of 15 residues. Here the CDR3 DNA reads TGTGCCTGGAGTAAAGGACAGGGGAGCACAGATACGCAGTATTTT. The encoded protein is CAWSKGQGSTDTQYF. The variable domain in full, completed from reference TRBV30 and TRBJ2-3, reads SQTIHQWPATLVQPVGSPLSLECTVEGTSNPNLYWYRQAAGRGLQLLFYSVGIGQISSEVPQNLSASRPQDRQFILSSKKLLLSDSGFYLCAWSKGQGSTDTQYFGPGTRLTVL.

This sequence joins TRBV7-3 and TRBJ2-5; TRBD1 aligns across 7 bases. The CDR3 is made up of 15 amino acids. The V gene's germline CDR1 is SGHTA and CDR2 FQGTGA. V lost 0 bases to trimming and J lost 2 bases; unmatched junction nucleotides: 3. Written as DNA, the CDR3 is TGTGCCAGCAGCTTAACGAGGGACAGTCAAGAGACCCAGTACTTC. Residues: CASSLTRDSQETQYF.

V usage is TRBV27 and J usage is TRBJ2-7, with a weak D call TRBD2 (6 bases). The CDR3 spans 15 residues. The germline V gene has CDR1 MNHEY and CDR2 SMNVEV (reference sequence). Trimming pared 2 bases from V and 2 bases from J, leaving 13 bases between. Here the CDR3 reads CASSLRIADTYEQYF. Written as DNA, the CDR3 is TGTGCCAGCAGTTTAAGGATAGCGGATACCTACGAGCAGTACTTC.

The chain couples TRBV27 to TRBJ1-2, with 10 nucleotides matching TRBD1. This CDR3 is built from 15 residues. The trim removed 5 bases at V and 0 bases at J, leaving 3 bases unmatched. Germline V CDR1 and CDR2: MNHEY, SMNVEV (reference sequence). The CDR3 here is CASSTTGGANYGYTF. The CDR3 DNA follows: TGTGCCAGCAGTACGACAGGGGGCGCTAACTATGGCTACACCTTC.

The V gene is TRBV27, the J gene TRBJ2-2; 7 bases match TRBD1. This CDR3 is 15 amino acids long. V dropped 1 base and J dropped 9; count of bases not matched to a gene: 8. Germline assignment: CDR1 MNHEY and CDR2 SMNVEV (reference sequence). CDR3 amino acids: CASSLFGTDNWELFF. In DNA form, the CDR3 reads TGTGCCAGCAGTTTATTCGGGACAGATAACTGGGAGCTGTTTTTT.

This clone was seen just once. The chain has TRBV5-1 and TRBJ2-1; 8 nucleotides align to TRBD2. Germline V gene sequence: CDR1 SGHRS, CDR2 YFSETQ. The junction had 11 bases not matched to a gene; V was cut back by 0 bases and J by 9 bases. The CDR3 has 16 residues. In DNA form, the CDR3 reads TGCGCCAGCAGCTTGGGTGGCGGGGGGCCTGGGGGTGAGCAGTTCTTC. Translation: CASSLGGGGPGGEQFF. Drawing the rest from reference TRBV5-1 and TRBJ2-1, the complete variable domain is KAGVTQTPRYLIKTRGQQVTLSCSPISGHRSVSWYQQTPGQGLQFLFEYFSETQRNKGNFPGRFSGRQFSNSRSEMNVSTLELGDSALYLCASSLGGGGPGGEQFFGPGTRLTVL.

V and J are TRBV2 and TRBJ1-5, with 7 bases lining up with TRBD1. The V segment lost 0 bases and the J segment 0 bases; nucleotides outside the gene matches: 5. The germline CDR1 and CDR2 sequences are SNHLY and FYNNEI. The CDR3 has 17 amino acids. DNA of the CDR3: TGTGCCAGCAGTGAAGCGGGACAGCTCTATAGCAATCAGCCCCAGCATTTT. Translation gives CASSEAGQLYSNQPQHF.

The rearrangement uses TRBV30 and TRBJ2-5; 7 positions match TRBD1. The last part of the DNA fits TRBJ2-7 better; the J call may be wrong. This CDR3 region has 13 residues. The germline gives CDR1 GTSNPN, CDR2 SVGIG (reference sequence). CDR3 loop: CAWSRDRAYEQYF. The CDR3 DNA reads TGTGCCTGGAGTAGGGACAGAGCCTACGAGCAGTACTTC.

The CDR3 loop reads CASSADRDAYEQYF. CDR3 DNA: TGTGCCAGCAGTGCCGACAGGGATGCCTACGAGCAGTACTTC. This rearrangement joins TRBV2 to TRBJ2-7; the match to TRBD1 covers 7 bases. With V trimmed by 4 bases and J by 2 bases, 5 bases remained unmatched. Germline values: CDR1 SNHLY, CDR2 FYNNEI. The CDR3 spans 14 residues.

This clone has just a few counts. This chain uses TRBV4-3 with TRBJ2-1; D not certain. With 0 bases removed from V and 0 bases from J, the gap between germline ends came to 6 bases. The CDR3 is 15 residues long. The germline V gene encodes CDR1 LGHNA and CDR2 YSLEER. DNA of the CDR3: TGCGCCAGCAGCCAAGATATCGGCTCCTACAATGAGCAGTTCTTC. Its protein is CASSQDIGSYNEQFF.

The J gene is TRBJ1-3, the V gene TRBV4-3; the D is unclear. CDR1 is LGHNA, CDR2 YSLEER, per germline. The CDR3 length is 17 residues. Deletions cut 2 bases from V and 0 bases from J, with 14 bases between. The CDR3 coding sequence is TGCGCCAGCAGCCAACAAAAGACGGGAAGCTCTGGAAACACCATATATTTT. This sequence encodes CASSQQKTGSSGNTIYF.

This CDR3 reads CASSIVYEQYF. In nucleotides, the CDR3 is TGTGCCAGCAGCATCGTCTACGAGCAGTACTTC. V and J are TRBV7-2 and TRBJ2-7; no reliable D call. Between the trimmed V and J ends, which lost 5 bases and 3 bases, there was a span of 5 bases. Germline CDR1 is SGHTA and CDR2 is FQGNSA. The CDR3 is made up of 11 amino acids.

This clone has only one observation. The chain carries TRBV4-1 and TRBJ2-3, with 11 bases aligning to TRBD2. This CDR3 contains 16 residues. With 6 bases clipped from V and 4 bases from J, the junction kept 9 bases outside the gene matches. From germline, CDR1 is MGHRA and CDR2 YSYEKL. The CDR3 sequence is CASSYTGLAAPDTQYF. Written as DNA, the CDR3 is TGCGCCAGCAGTTATACGGGACTAGCGGCCCCAGATACGCAGTATTTT.

This clone has more than one count but fewer than ten. The chain combines TRBV27 with TRBJ1-6, with D perhaps TRBD1 (6 bases). This CDR3 is built from 13 residues. Between the trimmed V and J ends, which lost 9 bases and 8 bases, there was a span of 14 bases. Germline loops: CDR1 MNHEY, CDR2 SMNVEV (reference sequence). For the CDR3, the DNA is TGTGCCAGTAAGTTGGGGGCGGATTCACCCCTCCACTTT. Amino acid sequence: CASKLGADSPLHF.

The chain employs TRBV7-6 and TRBJ2-7, with 8 nucleotides matching TRBD1. This CDR3 is built from 15 residues. The germline gives CDR1 SGHVS, CDR2 FNYEAQ. With V trimmed by 5 bases and J by 2 bases, 8 bases remained unmatched. The DNA of the CDR3 is TGTGCCAGCAGCCCCGTAGGACAGGGTGCCTACGAGCAGTACTTC. This translates into CASSPVGQGAYEQYF.

The chain carries TRBV7-2 and TRBJ1-5; D is possibly TRBD1 (6 bases). Trimming cost V 5 bases and J 2 bases, with 13 bases left between them. The CDR3 totals 15 residues. The germline V gene encodes CDR1 SGHTA and CDR2 FQGNSA. The CDR3 loop reads CASSITTGRNQPQHF. DNA for the CDR3: TGTGCCAGCAGCATCACCACAGGGCGCAATCAGCCCCAGCATTTT.

The CDR3 spells CASSLVGMPRGSPLHF. CDR3 sequence (DNA): TGTGCCAGCAGCTTAGTAGGGATGCCCCGGGGGTCCCCCCTCCACTTT. The rearrangement joins TRBV11-2 to TRBJ1-6; a weak D match, TRBD1 (5 bases). Per germline, CDR1 SGHAT and CDR2 FQNNGV. The CDR3 runs 16 residues. V was pared by 1 base and J by 13 bases, with 20 bases between. Variable domain in full (rest from reference TRBV11-2 and TRBJ1-6): EAGVAQSPRYKIIEKRQSVAFWCNPISGHATLYWYQQILGQGPKLLIQFQNNGVVDDSQLPKDRFSAERLKGVDSTLKIQPAKLEDSAVYLCASSLVGMPRGSPLHFGNGTRLTVT.

V and J are TRBV9 and TRBJ2-3, with D unresolved. In germline, CDR1 is SGDLS, CDR2 YYNGEE. V gave up 0 bases and J gave up 4 bases, with 6 bases separating them. The CDR3 runs to 13 residues. CDR3: CASSVGPADTQYF. CDR3 DNA: TGTGCCAGCAGCGTAGGGCCTGCAGATACGCAGTATTTT.

This chain uses TRBV10-1 with TRBJ2-5; 8 bases agree with TRBD2. This CDR3 is 15 amino acids long. The germline CDR1 and CDR2 sequences are WNHNN and SYGVQD (reference sequence). The junction had 5 bases not matched to a gene; V was cut back by 2 bases and J by 3 bases. This CDR3 is CASSERSGGKETQYF. The CDR3 region has the DNA TGCGCCAGCAGTGAGAGGAGCGGGGGAAAAGAGACCCAGTACTTC.

V gene TRBV10-3 combines with J gene TRBJ2-3; weak D call: TRBD2 (5 bases). The CDR3 loop spans 13 amino acids. Per the germline V gene, CDR1 is ENHRY and CDR2 is SYGVKD. Trimming left V 6 bases short and J 3 bases short, with 10 bases between. CDR3 residues: CAIRDSMTDTQYF. The CDR3 bases are TGTGCCATCAGGGACTCGATGACAGATACGCAGTATTTT.

The chain combines TRBV19 with TRBJ2-3; 11 bases are shared with TRBD2. The CDR3 spans 17 residues. Germline assignment: CDR1 LNHDA and CDR2 SQIVND (reference sequence). Trimming at V came to 5 bases and at J to 5 bases, leaving 12 bases not matched to a gene. The CDR3 DNA is TGTGCCAGTAGTGCCTCTCTAGCGGGGGGACTCCTAGATACGCAGTATTTT. Its translation is CASSASLAGGLLDTQYF. The full variable domain, with the rest looked up from reference TRBV19 and TRBJ2-3, is DGGITQSPKYLFRKEGQNVTLSCEQNLNHDAMYWYRQDPGQGLRLIYYSQIVNDFQKGDIAEGYSVSREKKESFPLTVTSAQKNPTAFYLCASSASLAGGLLDTQYFGPGTRLTVL.